This T cell receptor beta chain was recorded in a study of blood T cell repertoires in COVID-19. Study-wide context: The United States, Italy and Spain supplied acute and convalescent COVID-19 samples. In each case, the material was cDNA or gDNA derived from T cells, B-cell-depleted T cells, or PBMCs.

The table lists this clone with a count of one. In germline, CDR1 is KGHSH, CDR2 LQKENI. The ends were cut back, 0 bases at V and 11 bases at J, with 14 bases in the middle. The CDR3 spans 14 residues. In the original processing: Amplification of reference gene primers was used by the study to estimate nucleated cell counts. Sequencing used immunoSEQ multiplex PCR; TCRdb keeps in-frame clones, though not all of them. V, J and clone size derive from that table, while D and trimming were established from the DNA sequence. The sample shows some 240,000 clones, roughly nine tenths of them seen only once. The sequence was obtained from a woman aged 40 to 50 who had recovered from COVID-19. V gene TRBV18 combines with J gene TRBJ2-1; unclear D gene. Sequencing used peripheral blood. The CDR3 sequence: CASSPPETSSKQFF. The CDR3 coding sequence is TGTGCCAGCTCACCACCGGAGACCTCGAGTAAGCAGTTCTTC.